These 8 T cell receptor beta chains share one sample of origin, sequenced in a study of T cell responses to AZD1222 COVID-19 vaccine. Assay: immunoSEQ multiplex PCR; the TCRdb copy retains only in-frame clones and omits some. Of around 120,000 clones listed, around 92% are singletons. The sample was peripheral blood, taken on day 0 of AZD1222 vaccination. The source is an adult in good health.

The chain recombines TRBV19 with TRBJ2-5; 7 bases are a match to TRBD1. The CDR3 covers 13 residues. The J segment lost 5 bases and the V segment lost 11 bases, leaving 11 bases of the junction unmatched. Germline CDR1 LNHDA, CDR2 SQIVND (reference sequence). CDR3 sequence (DNA): TGTGCCTCACAGAGGGGGCAGGAGGAGACCCAGTACTTC. It yields the protein CASQRGQEETQYF.

The V gene is TRBV5-6, the J gene TRBJ2-3; D may be TRBD2 (6 bases). Germline V gene data show CDR1 as SGHDT and CDR2 as YYEEEE. V was clipped by 2 bases and J by 4 bases, with 11 bases between them. The CDR3 is 14 amino acids. The CDR3 nucleotides are TGTGCCAGCAGCTTTTGGGAGGCCGCAGATACGCAGTATTTT. Encoded protein: CASSFWEAADTQYF.

This clone was counted once. The chain employs TRBV11-2 and TRBJ2-1; TRBD1 aligns across 10 bases. Germline loops: CDR1 SGHAT, CDR2 FQNNGV. J lost 9 bases, V lost 6 bases, and 11 bases had no gene match. CDR3 size: 15 residues. CDR3 sequence reads: CASRFVGQGFSEQFF. The CDR3 DNA follows: TGTGCCAGCAGATTCGTGGGACAGGGGTTTAGTGAGCAGTTCTTC.

The chain joins TRBV5-4 to TRBJ1-1; D gene ambiguous. Germline V lookup: CDR1 SGHNT, CDR2 YYREEE (reference sequence). The ends were cut back, 0 bases at V and 6 bases at J, with 9 bases in the middle. The CDR3 runs to 13 residues. The CDR3: CASSLVGSAEAFF. CDR3 nucleotide sequence: TGTGCCAGCAGCTTGGTGGGGTCGGCTGAAGCTTTCTTT.

The gene calls are TRBV19 and TRBJ1-6; D remains ambiguous. V lost 3 bases and J lost 0, with 9 bases in between. Germline assignment: CDR1 LNHDA and CDR2 SQIVND (reference sequence). The CDR3 has 16 amino acids. The CDR3 DNA sequence: TGTGCCAGTAGTATTCGGAGGGCCTCCTATAATTCACCCCTCCACTTT. This sequence encodes CASSIRRASYNSPLHF.

V is TRBV11-2 and J is TRBJ1-5; D is possibly TRBD1 (6 bases). The CDR3 is made up of 15 amino acids. The V and J ends lost 0 bases and 11 bases respectively, with 17 bases between them. CDR1 and CDR2 from the germline V gene are SGHAT and FQNNGV. The CDR3 here is CASSLDRDIGRAQHF. In DNA, the CDR3 is TGTGCCAGCAGCTTAGACCGGGACATCGGCCGGGCCCAGCATTTT.

The rearrangement joins TRBV21-1 to TRBJ1-1; the D call in the table, TRBD1, was not verified against the DNA. TRBV21-1 is shown as a pseudogene. This CDR3 is 16 amino acids long. The CDR3: CASSIGQEHMNTEAFF. For the CDR3, the DNA is TGTGCCAGCAGCATCGGACAGGAGCACATGAACACTGAAGCTTTCTTT.

The chain has TRBV7-9 and TRBJ2-5; 11 positions match TRBD2. CDR3 length equals 17 residues. Germline trimming cut 1 base from V and 2 bases from J; bases unmatched to any gene: 6. Germline-derived CDR1 and CDR2 are SEHNR and FQNEAQ (reference sequence). The CDR3, as DNA: TGTGCCAGCAGCTTAGTGGGAACTAGCGGGGGTCAAGAGACCCAGTACTTC. It is translated as CASSLVGTSGGQETQYF. Full variable domain (rest looked up from reference TRBV7-9 and TRBJ2-5): DTGVSQNPRHKITKRGQNVTFRCDPISEHNRLYWYRQTLGQGPEFLTYFQNEAQLEKSRLLSDRFSAERPKGSFSTLEIQRTEQGDSAMYLCASSLVGTSGGQETQYFGPGTRLLVL.